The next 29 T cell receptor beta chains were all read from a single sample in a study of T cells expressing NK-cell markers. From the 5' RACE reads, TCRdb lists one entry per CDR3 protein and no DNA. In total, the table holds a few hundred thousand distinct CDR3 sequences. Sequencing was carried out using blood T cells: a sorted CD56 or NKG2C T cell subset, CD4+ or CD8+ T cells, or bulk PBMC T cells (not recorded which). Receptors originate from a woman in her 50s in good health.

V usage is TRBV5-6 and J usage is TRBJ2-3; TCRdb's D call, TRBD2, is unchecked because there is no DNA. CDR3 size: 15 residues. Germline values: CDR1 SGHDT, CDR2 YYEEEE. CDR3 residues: CASSLGLAGSTAQYF.

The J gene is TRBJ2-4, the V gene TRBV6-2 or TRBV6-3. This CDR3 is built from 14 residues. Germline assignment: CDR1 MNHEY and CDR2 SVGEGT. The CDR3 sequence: CASSSRMGKNIQYF.

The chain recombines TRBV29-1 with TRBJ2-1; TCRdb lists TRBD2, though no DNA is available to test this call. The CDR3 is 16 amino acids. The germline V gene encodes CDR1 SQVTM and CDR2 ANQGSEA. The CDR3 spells CSVEGGLAGVGSAQFF.

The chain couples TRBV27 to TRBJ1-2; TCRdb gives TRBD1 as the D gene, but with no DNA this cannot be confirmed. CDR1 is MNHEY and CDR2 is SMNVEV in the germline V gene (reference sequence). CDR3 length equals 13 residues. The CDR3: CASSNRGNYGYTF.

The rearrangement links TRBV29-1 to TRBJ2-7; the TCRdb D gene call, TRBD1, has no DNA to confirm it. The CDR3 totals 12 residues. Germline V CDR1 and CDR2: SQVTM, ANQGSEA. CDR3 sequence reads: CSVGTGVQGQYF.

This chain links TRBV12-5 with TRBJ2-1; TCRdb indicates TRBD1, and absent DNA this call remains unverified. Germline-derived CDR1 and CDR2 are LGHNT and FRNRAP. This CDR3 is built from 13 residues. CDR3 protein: CASGSYRTAEQFF.

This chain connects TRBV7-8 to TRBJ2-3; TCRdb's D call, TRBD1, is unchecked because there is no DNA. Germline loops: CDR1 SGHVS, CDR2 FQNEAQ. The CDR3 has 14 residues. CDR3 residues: CASHGAKYTDTQYF. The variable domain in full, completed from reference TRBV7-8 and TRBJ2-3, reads GAGVSQSPRYKVAKRGQDVALRCDPISGHVSLFWYQQALGQGPEFLTYFQNEAQLDKSGLPSDRFFAERPEGSVSTLKIQRTQQEDSAVYLCASHGAKYTDTQYFGPGTRLTVL.

The CDR3 region is CATSLERVFSSGANVLTF. The chain couples TRBV15 to TRBJ2-6. This CDR3 spans 18 amino acids. The germline V gene encodes CDR1 LNHNV and CDR2 YYDKDF (reference sequence).

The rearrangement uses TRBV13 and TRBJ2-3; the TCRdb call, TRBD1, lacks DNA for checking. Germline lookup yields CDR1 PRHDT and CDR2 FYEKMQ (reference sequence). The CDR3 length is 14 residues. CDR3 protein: CASSPEGWADTQYF.

Here the CDR3 reads CASSVEAGPQETQYF. The chain joins TRBV9 to TRBJ2-5; TCRdb's D call of TRBD2 is untestable without DNA. Germline values: CDR1 SGDLS, CDR2 YYNGEE. This CDR3 is built from 15 residues.

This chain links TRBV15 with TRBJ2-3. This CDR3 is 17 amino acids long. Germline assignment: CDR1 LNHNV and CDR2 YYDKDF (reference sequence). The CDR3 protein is CATSRTSIYASTDTQYF. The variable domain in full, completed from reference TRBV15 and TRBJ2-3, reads DAMVIQNPRYQVTQFGKPVTLSCSQTLNHNVMYWYQQKSSQAPKLLFHYYDKDFNNEADTPDNFQSRRPNTSFCFLDIRSPGLGDTAMYLCATSRTSIYASTDTQYFGPGTRLTVL.

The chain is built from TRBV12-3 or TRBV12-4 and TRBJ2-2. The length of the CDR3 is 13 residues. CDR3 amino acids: CASSLFNTGELFF.

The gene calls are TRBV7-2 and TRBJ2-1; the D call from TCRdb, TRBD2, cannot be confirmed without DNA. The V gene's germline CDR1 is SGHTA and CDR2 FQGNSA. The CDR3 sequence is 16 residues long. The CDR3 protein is CASSLSRGISDNEQFF.

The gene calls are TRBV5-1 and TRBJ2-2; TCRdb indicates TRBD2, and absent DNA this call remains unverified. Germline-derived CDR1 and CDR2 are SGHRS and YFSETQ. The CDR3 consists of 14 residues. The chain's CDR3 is CASSEGGITGELFF.

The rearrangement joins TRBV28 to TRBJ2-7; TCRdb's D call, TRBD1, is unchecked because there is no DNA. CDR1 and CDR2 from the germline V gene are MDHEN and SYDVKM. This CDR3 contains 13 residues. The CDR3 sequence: CASSSGGRYEQYF.

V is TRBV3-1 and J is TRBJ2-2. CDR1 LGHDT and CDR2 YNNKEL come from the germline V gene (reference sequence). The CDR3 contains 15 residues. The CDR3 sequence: CASSQLAFSTGELFF.

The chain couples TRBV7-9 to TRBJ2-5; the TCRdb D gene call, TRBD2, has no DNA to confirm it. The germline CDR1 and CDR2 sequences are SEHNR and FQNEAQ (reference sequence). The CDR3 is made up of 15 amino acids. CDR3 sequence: CASSFSGAGEETQYF.

The CDR3 here is CASSVEGGGTGELFF. The V and J genes are TRBV6-1 and TRBJ2-2; TCRdb reports TRBD1, a call that lacks DNA to check it against. This CDR3 is built from 15 residues. Germline V gene lookup returns CDR1 MNHNS and CDR2 SASEGT.

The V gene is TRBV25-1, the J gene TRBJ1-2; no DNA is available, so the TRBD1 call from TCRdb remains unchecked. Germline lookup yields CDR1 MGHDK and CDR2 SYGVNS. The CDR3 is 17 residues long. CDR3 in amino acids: CASSPFPRAGGDYGYTF.

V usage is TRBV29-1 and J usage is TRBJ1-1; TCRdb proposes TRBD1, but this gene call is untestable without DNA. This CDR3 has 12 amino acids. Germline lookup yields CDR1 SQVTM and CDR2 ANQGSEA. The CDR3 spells CSAGSGGTEAFF.

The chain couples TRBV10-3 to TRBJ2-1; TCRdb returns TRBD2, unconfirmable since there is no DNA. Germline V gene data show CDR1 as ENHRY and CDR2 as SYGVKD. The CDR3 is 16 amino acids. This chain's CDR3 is CAISESLAGGFNEQFF.

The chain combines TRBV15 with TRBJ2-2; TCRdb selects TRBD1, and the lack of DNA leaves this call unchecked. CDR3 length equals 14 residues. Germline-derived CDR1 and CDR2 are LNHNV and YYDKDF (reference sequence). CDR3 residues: CATGRRENTGELFF.

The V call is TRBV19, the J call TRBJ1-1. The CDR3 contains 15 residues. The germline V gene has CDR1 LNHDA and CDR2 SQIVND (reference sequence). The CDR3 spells CASSAQSAVGTEAFF.

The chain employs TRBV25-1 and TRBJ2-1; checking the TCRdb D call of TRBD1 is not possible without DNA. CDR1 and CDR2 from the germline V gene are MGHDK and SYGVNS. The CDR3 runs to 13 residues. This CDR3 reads CASSDPGSREQFF. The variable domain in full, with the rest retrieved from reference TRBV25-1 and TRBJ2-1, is EADIYQTPRYLVIGTGKKITLECSQTMGHDKMYWYQQDPGMELHLIHYSYGVNSTEKGDLSSESTVSRIRTEHFPLTLESARPSHTSQYLCASSDPGSREQFFGPGTRLTVL.

CDR3 protein: CASSQSGDEQFF. This chain uses TRBV3-1 with TRBJ2-1. The CDR3 is made up of 12 amino acids. From germline, CDR1 is LGHDT and CDR2 YNNKEL (reference sequence).

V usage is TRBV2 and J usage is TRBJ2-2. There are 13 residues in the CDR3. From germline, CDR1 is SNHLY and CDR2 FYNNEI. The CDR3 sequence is CASSGQAGGELFF.

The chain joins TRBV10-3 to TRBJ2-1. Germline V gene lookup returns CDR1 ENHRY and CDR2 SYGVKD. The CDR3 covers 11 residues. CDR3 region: CAISGGEFRFF.

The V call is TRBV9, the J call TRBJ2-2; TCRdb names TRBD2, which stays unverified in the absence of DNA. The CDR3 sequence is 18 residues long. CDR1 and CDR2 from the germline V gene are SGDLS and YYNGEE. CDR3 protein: CASSEGLAGFANTGELFF. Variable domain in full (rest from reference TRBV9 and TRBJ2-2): DSGVTQTPKHLITATGQRVTLRCSPRSGDLSVYWYQQSLDQGLQFLIQYYNGEERAKGNILERFSAQQFPDLHSELNLSSLELGDSALYFCASSEGLAGFANTGELFFGEGSRLTVL.

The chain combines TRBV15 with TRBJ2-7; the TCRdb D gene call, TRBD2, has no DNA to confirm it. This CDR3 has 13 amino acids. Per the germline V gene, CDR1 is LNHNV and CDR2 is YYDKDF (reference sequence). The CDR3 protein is CATASSGTPEQYF.